This T cell receptor (beta chain) originates from a study of identical twins. Germline V gene lookup returns CDR1 SNHLY and CDR2 FYNNEI. This CDR3 region has 15 residues. The V gene end was trimmed by 0 bases and the J gene end by 0 bases; junction bases not matched to a gene: 1. General study points: Invariant populations such as MAIT and iNKT cells could partly muddle zero-insertion analyses.

Using its own MiXCR run on the 5' RACE reads, TCRdb lists one record per CDR3 protein. The table shows over 200,000 distinct CDR3 sequences, with 5.5% to 7.5% occurring only once. Comment on this clonotype: The antigen remains unidentified.

These records were also assigned to another study, of T cells expressing NK-cell markers.

The V and J genes are TRBV2 and TRBJ2-7; TRBD2 matches 8 bases. The sample consisted of CD8+ T cells sorted from blood. The receptor was derived from a woman aged 18-35 years in good health. The CDR3 DNA is TGTGCCAGCAGTGAAGCTAGCGGGGACTCCTACGAGCAGTACTTC. This codes for CASSEASGDSYEQYF.